Sequencing of this T cell receptor beta chain was carried out in a study of T cell responses to AZD1222 COVID-19 vaccine (dated by TCRdb to the early 2020s). For the wider study: Because spike-specific TCR depth and breadth did not differ between the two schedules, AZD1222 recipients who got a second dose at roughly 4 weeks were pooled with those who got a second dose at roughly 12 weeks. Trial participants were enrolled by age into subgroups of 18-55, 56-69 and 70-plus years, and around 140, 26 and 57 TCR-sequenced participants, respectively, were included in these subgroups. A total of 240 or so trial participants underwent TCR sequencing, of whom about 200 had received two doses of AZD1222 and around 25 had received two doses of the MenACWY control vaccine. Study-wide conclusions, independent of this receptor: After two AZD1222 doses, both the breadth and the depth of spike-specific TCRs were significantly higher than at day 0 and than in MenACWY recipients. Participants were mostly white British and included more females than males, and it was suggested by the authors that clonal diversity may have been underestimated. Conclusions about previously exposed vaccinees are limited, since just five or six AZD1222 recipients were seropositive for SARS-CoV-2 at baseline. The whole spike protein was spanned by vaccine-associated CD4 TCRs, and dominant responses were seen in regions 160-218 and 743-854. Because no day 14 peak-response samples were available, the repertoires could be characterized only after the peak T cell response. The 56-69-year group was small, and its depth increase did not reach significance, likely because of low power. Reportedly, close to half of the unique spike-specific TCRs recognized epitopes lying outside the regions that are mutated in the B.1.351 and B.1.1.7 variants.

Interpreted using the paper, the time point label stands for: baseline before first vaccination. Vaccinee samples came from UK trials COV001 and COV002, including a single-blind randomized controlled phase 2/3 trial of AZD1222 (ChAdOx1 nCoV-19) in healthy adults. For TCRbeta chain sequencing, PBMC samples were collected from trial participants at day 0 and at day 28 after the second dose. Comments on this clone: Its antigen is not yet known. It has no much larger one-base neighbor in the sample; base qualities were not kept.

According to the germline V gene, CDR1 reads MNHEY and CDR2 reads SVGAGI. CDR3 length: 16 amino acids, cysteine to phenylalanine. CDR3 DNA is the only sequence kept; it has 48 bases, read in frame from the first base. V is pruned by 1 base and J by 0 bases, leaving 3 bases of the junction without a gene match. The CDR3 regions of human TCRbeta chains were subjected to immunosequencing. The authors processed their data as follows. TCRs in the repertoires were matched against a reference library of SARS-CoV-2-specific TCRs that had been generated with the MIRA antigen-specificity platform. Breadth was defined as the fraction of unique TCRs that were SARS-CoV-2-associated, and depth was defined as the fraction of total T cells that were SARS-CoV-2-associated. Each spike-specific TCR was assigned to its reactive spike region and to a CD4 or CD8 class using the MIRA data. Log10-transformed breadth and depth values were compared by one-way ANOVA with Sidak's multiple comparisons tests. TCRdb provides this immuneACCESS table in a form limited to in-frame rearrangements. Some clones are lacking; in checked studies, under half of them reflect an unresolved V gene, and why the rest are absent is not known. V and J calls and clone size are copied from that table; D and trimming were computed from the DNA. The sample contains roughly 130,000 clones, over 75% of them found a single time. Roughly 1.6% of the sample is taken by the ten largest.

The chain is made from TRBV6-5 and TRBJ2-5, with TRBD1 matching 9 junction bases. The clonotype was recovered from an adult in good health. The sequencing used peripheral blood, collected on day 0 of AZD1222 vaccination. CDR3 protein: CASSYYRGRYQETQYF. The sequenced DNA: TGTGCCAGCAGTTACTACAGGGGGCGCTACCAAGAGACCCAGTACTTC.